The 2 T cell receptor beta chains presented below share a single source sample, sequenced in a study of blood T cell repertoires in COVID-19. The repertoire was sequenced with immunoSEQ multiplex PCR; TCRdb's copy has only in-frame clones and lacks some. The data show 390,000 or so clones, about 87% seen once. Material: peripheral blood. These receptors were taken from a young woman with COVID-19, enrolled during active disease.

This chain links TRBV7-3 with TRBJ2-2; weak D call: TRBD1 (6 bases). CDR3 length: 14 residues. V was cut by 5 bases and J by 0 bases, with 7 bases left in between. Germline lookup yields CDR1 SGHTA and CDR2 FQGTGA. CDR3: CASSRTANTGELFF. The CDR3, as DNA: TGTGCCAGCAGCCGGACAGCGAACACCGGGGAGCTGTTTTTT.

V gene TRBV29-1 combines with J gene TRBJ1-2; 8 bases are a match to TRBD1. V dropped 6 bases and J dropped 1; count of bases not matched to a gene: 4. The germline CDR1 and CDR2 sequences are SQVTM and ANQGSEA. The CDR3 runs 13 residues. The CDR3 DNA sequence: TGCAGCGTCCTGGGACAGGATAACTATGGCTACACCTTC. This translates into CSVLGQDNYGYTF.